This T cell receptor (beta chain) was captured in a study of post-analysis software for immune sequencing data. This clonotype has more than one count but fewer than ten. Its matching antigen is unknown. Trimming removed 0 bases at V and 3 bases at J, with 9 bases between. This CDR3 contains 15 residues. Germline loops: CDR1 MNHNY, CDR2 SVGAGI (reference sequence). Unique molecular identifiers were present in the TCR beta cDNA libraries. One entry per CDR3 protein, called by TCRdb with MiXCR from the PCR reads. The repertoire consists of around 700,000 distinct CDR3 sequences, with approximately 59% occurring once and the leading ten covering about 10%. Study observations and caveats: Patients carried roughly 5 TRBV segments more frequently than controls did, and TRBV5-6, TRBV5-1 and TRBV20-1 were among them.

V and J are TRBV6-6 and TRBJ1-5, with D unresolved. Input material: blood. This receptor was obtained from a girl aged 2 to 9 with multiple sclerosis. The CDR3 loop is CASSYSNRFNQPQHF. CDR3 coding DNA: TGTGCCAGCAGTTACTCGAACAGATTCAATCAGCCCCAGCATTTT.